The clone carrying this TCR beta chain was recorded a few times. These data originate in a study of blood T cell repertoires in COVID-19. At the level of the study: Two negative PCRs, clearance, or symptom resolution were required of recovered Cohort 3 donors. Samples taken during acute and convalescent COVID-19 were collected in the United States, Italy and Spain. T cells, B-cell-depleted T cells, or PBMCs provided the cDNA or gDNA that served as material.

Living in roughly 23 US areas, the participants were between roughly 18 and 90 years of age. Germline CDR1 is ENHRY and CDR2 is SYGVKD. Trimming shortened V by 9 bases and J by 2 bases, and 10 bases separated the two germline ends. This CDR3 region has 13 residues. The data were produced by immunoSEQ multiplex PCR, yet TCRdb's version contains in-frame clones alone and is incomplete. This sample carries 300,000 to 450,000 clones, approximately 87% of them seen once, and the ten largest clones take approximately 1.9%. Sequencing was performed on PBMCs or T cells enriched from blood (not recorded which). This chain uses TRBV10-3 with TRBJ1-4, with D possibly matching TRBD1 (6 bases). The receptor was isolated from a man aged 40-55 years in a cohort exposed to, infected with or recovered from COVID-19 (not recorded which). In DNA form, the CDR3 reads TGTGCCATTCAGGGGACCACTAATGAAAAACTGTTTTTT. It codes for CAIQGTTNEKLFF.